This passage covers 18 T cell receptor delta chains from one sample sequenced in a study of gammadelta T cells in human blood. TCRdb fed the RT-PCR reads to CATT. Of about 330 delta-chain clones detected, 10% to 15% appear once; the ten largest clones hold less than 35%. Material for sequencing was Vgamma9Vdelta2 gamma-delta T cells from adult blood. The receptors were sampled from a human donor.

This clone has just a few counts. This may be a read error, as it is one base from a much larger clone. In the same sample, other DNA sequences code for this CDR3. The gene calls are TRDV2 and TRDJ4; 13 bases are a match to TRDD3. The CDR3 length is 17 residues. Looked up from germline, CDR1 is GEAIGNYY and CDR2 is EKD. Here the CDR3 DNA reads TGTGCCTGTGACCGCCATTTACTGGGGGATACGCGCGGACCACTGATCTTT. This gives the protein CACDRHLLGDTRGPLIF.

In its sample, this clone is large. The rearrangement uses TRDV2 and TRDJ1, with 8 bases aligning to TRDD3. V lost 2 bases, J lost 3 bases, and 16 bases stayed unmatched. Germline assignment: CDR1 GEAIGNYY and CDR2 EKD. CDR3 length equals 18 residues. The CDR3 reads CACDKLGALGEYADKLIF. In nucleotides, the CDR3 is TGTGCCTGTGACAAATTAGGGGCGCTGGGGGAATATGCCGATAAACTCATCTTT.

Notes on this clone: The amino acid sequence in TCRdb belongs to a much larger clone and departs from this DNA's translation at residue 6, likely a sequencing read error; the sequence shown is translated from the DNA. The rearrangement joins TRDV2 to TRDJ1; 8 bases fit TRDD3. V lost 0 bases and J lost 0; bases outside the gene matches: 11. The germline gives CDR1 GEAIGNYY, CDR2 EKD. The CDR3 has 18 residues. The CDR3 sequence is CACDTAMGDPEYTDKLIF. The CDR3 nucleotides read TGTGCCTGTGACACCGCCATGGGGGATCCGGAGTACACCGATAAACTCATCTTT.

This clone is classed as large (0.1 to 1%). V gene TRDV2 combines with J gene TRDJ1, with a possible D match to TRDD3 (5 bases). CDR3 size: 18 residues. V dropped 3 bases and J dropped 0 bases, with 22 bases sitting between them. Germline V gene sequence: CDR1 GEAIGNYY, CDR2 EKD. CDR3 nucleotide sequence: TGTGCCTGTGACGTAAAACATCCTGCTGGGAAGTACACCGATAAACTCATCTTT. This translates into CACDVKHPAGKYTDKLIF.

As concerns this clone: This likely stems from a read error, as it lies one base from a far larger clone. This sample includes further DNA sequences coding for the same CDR3. J is TRDJ1 and V is TRDV2; the D gene could be TRDD2 or TRDD3 (5 bases each). V lost 0 bases and J lost 4, with 41 bases in between. Germline assignment: CDR1 GEAIGNYY and CDR2 EKD. The CDR3 is 24 amino acids. The CDR3 loop reads CACDTGSLLDPLKALGGLSDKLIF. CDR3 in DNA: TGTGCCTGTGACACCGGTAGTCTCCTAGACCCACTAAAGGCTCTCGGGGGGTTGAGCGATAAACTCATCTTT.

With regard to this clone: TCRdb's entry gives the protein of a much larger clone, which mismatches this DNA's translation at residue 14, likely from a read error; the protein reported here is translated from the DNA. The chain has TRAV38-2/DV8 and TRDJ1, with TRDD3 matching 11 bases. Germline-derived CDR1 and CDR2 are TSESDYY and QEAYKQQN. The CDR3 totals 25 residues. V lost 3 bases and J lost 2; bases outside the gene matches: 33. The DNA for the CDR3 is TGTGCTTATAGGATGTACGGAGGGTGGGGGATACGCGTAGCCCGGGCGTGTCGGGTTACCGATAAACTCATCTTT. Its translation is CAYRMYGGWGIRVARACRVTDKLIF.

The rearrangement uses TRDV3 and TRDJ1; 7 nucleotides line up with TRDD3. The CDR3 covers 15 residues. Losses at the gene ends were 1 base for V and 0 bases for J; bases not matched to a gene: 8. From germline, CDR1 is TVYSNPD and CDR2 GDNSRS (reference sequence). The CDR3: CAFNPPGDYTDKLIF. DNA of the CDR3: TGTGCCTTTAATCCCCCGGGGGATTACACCGATAAACTCATCTTT.

This clone is labeled as large. This chain uses TRDV2 with TRDJ1; 12 bases are a match to TRDD3. Trimming at V came to 3 bases and at J to 2 bases, leaving 15 bases not matched to a gene. The CDR3 consists of 19 residues. Per the germline V gene, CDR1 is GEAIGNYY and CDR2 is EKD. In DNA form, the CDR3 reads TGTGCCTGTGACCCCGTTGCTGGGGGATACGCGAGGAGTACCGATAAACTCATCTTT. It specifies CACDPVAGGYARSTDKLIF.

This clone was counted between two and nine times. A far larger clone is one nucleotide away, so this likely arose from a read error. Within the sample, other DNA sequences also encode this same CDR3. The chain employs TRDV2 and TRDJ1; the D gene could be TRDD1 or TRDD3 (7 bases each). V was shortened by 1 base and J by 0 bases, with 23 bases between the two germline ends. This CDR3 comprises 19 residues. The germline gives CDR1 GEAIGNYY, CDR2 EKD. The CDR3 coding sequence is TGTGCCTGTGACACTGTGAGTGGGGGAAATAGGAGGTACACCGATAAACTCATCTTT. It codes for CACDTVSGGNRRYTDKLIF.

This clone qualifies as large. V is TRDV2 and J is TRDJ1, with 11 positions matching TRDD3. The CDR3 length is 27 residues. The ends lost 0 bases at V and 2 bases at J; junction bases unmatched: 37. Germline V gene lookup returns CDR1 GEAIGNYY and CDR2 EKD. The CDR3, as DNA: TGTGCCTGTGACACCCTATTCGAGCCAACCGCGACTGGGGGATATATTAACCCCAGTCCCTATACCGATAAACTCATCTTT. Residues: CACDTLFEPTATGGYINPSPYTDKLIF.

This clone was seen only a few times. The TCRdb protein comes from a much larger clone and disagrees with this DNA's translation at residue 9, likely due to a read error; the protein given here is derived from the DNA. The chain is built from TRDV2 and TRDJ3; no definite D call. Trimming cost V 0 bases and J 0 bases, with 20 bases left between them. Looked up from germline, CDR1 is GEAIGNYY and CDR2 is EKD. This CDR3 spans 21 amino acids. As DNA, the CDR3 is TGTGCCTGTGACACCTTACTGACCAGAAACATCCACTCCTGGGACACCCGACAGATGTTTTTC. This encodes CACDTLLTRNIHSWDTRQMFF.

This clone rates as large. The genes are TRDV2 and TRDJ1, with 11 bases that match TRDD3. CDR1 and CDR2 (germline): GEAIGNYY, EKD. CDR3 length equals 20 residues. After removal of 2 bases from V and 9 bases from J, the junction contained 25 bases not matched to a gene. In DNA, the CDR3 is TGTGCCTGTGACATTTTGGGGGATACGGGTTCAGACCGCCGGGTTGAGGAACTCATCTTT. Its translation: CACDILGDTGSDRRVEELIF.

Comments on this clone: A far larger clone differs by one base, so this is likely a read error. The V call is TRDV2, the J call TRDJ1; 11 nucleotides line up with TRDD3. Germline CDR1 is GEAIGNYY and CDR2 is EKD. The CDR3 runs 27 residues. The CDR3 sequence: CACDTLFEPTATGGYINPSPYTDKRIF. CDR3 in DNA: TGTGCCTGTGACACCCTATTCGAGCCAACCGCGACTGGGGGATATATTAACCCCAGTCCCTATACCGATAAACGCATCTTT.

No V gene call is available, although the J gene is TRDJ2. The CDR3 has 11 amino acids. The CDR3 reads CASALTAQLFF. The DNA of the CDR3 is TGTGCTAGTGCTTTGACAGCACAACTCTTCTTT.

This clone turned up a few times. TCRdb records a much larger clone's protein for this DNA, with a difference at residue 15 that likely arises from a read error; the protein given is the translation of the DNA. This chain uses TRDV2 with TRDJ1; D possibly corresponds to TRDD3 (6 bases). This CDR3 region has 17 residues. The germline CDR1 and CDR2 sequences are GEAIGNYY and EKD. CDR3 DNA: TGTGCCTGTGACCCCTTGGGCGGGGGAACGTACACCGATAAACGCATCTTT. Protein: CACDPLGGGTYTDKRIF.

By frequency in the sample, this clone is large. The J gene is TRDJ3, the V gene TRDV2; 8 bases align to TRDD3. The V gene end was trimmed by 3 bases and the J gene end by 0 bases; junction bases not matched to a gene: 15. Germline CDR1 reads GEAIGNYY; CDR2 reads EKD. The CDR3 consists of 21 residues. CDR3 residues: CACDPLLGGGRRSWDTRQMFF. The CDR3 coding sequence is TGTGCCTGTGACCCCTTACTGGGGGGCGGCCGTCGCTCCTGGGACACCCGACAGATGTTTTTC.

In its sample, this clone ranks as large (0.1 to 1%). The chain uses TRDV2 and TRDJ3; TRDD3 agrees at 13 bases. V lost 4 bases, J lost 0 bases, and 14 bases stayed unmatched. Per the germline V gene, CDR1 is GEAIGNYY and CDR2 is EKD. This CDR3 contains 22 residues. CDR3 loop: CACDPILGDTGASSWDTRQMFF. In DNA form, the CDR3 reads TGTGCCTGTGATCCTATACTGGGGGATACGGGGGCTAGCTCCTGGGACACCCGACAGATGTTTTTC.

About this clone itself: This DNA's translation differs at residue 20 from TCRdb's protein, which comes from a much larger clone; a read error is likely, and the protein shown is translated from the DNA. V usage is TRDV2 and J usage is TRDJ1; the match to TRDD3 covers 10 bases. CDR1 and CDR2 (germline): GEAIGNYY, EKD. The CDR3 runs 22 residues. For the CDR3, the DNA is TGTGCCTGTGACGGATTAGAACAACACCGTAGCTGGGGGATAAGCGGCAACGATAAACGCATCTTT. It is translated as CACDGLEQHRSWGISGNDKRIF.